Listed below are T cell receptor beta chains from one sample, sequenced in a study of Ad26.COV2.S vaccination and SARS-CoV-2 variants. Clones were sequenced by immunoSEQ multiplex PCR, and TCRdb holds only the in-frame ones, with some missing. The repertoire includes about 350,000 clones, around 90% of them detected once, and 3% to 5% sits in the top ten. Sequenced material: peripheral blood, taken after recovery from COVID-19. These receptors were taken from a human donor who had recovered from COVID-19. Both conserved end residues are part of each CDR3. A D gene is named only where the DNA matches it firmly. Not every row has a clone size; where given, it reads once, few, many or a size class.

J gene: TRBJ2-7
V gene: TRBV6-1
clone size: once
D gene: NA
CDR3 DNA: TGTGCCAGCAGTGAACCCGGACTACCCTACGAGCAGTACTTC
CDR3 protein: CASSEPGLPYEQYF

J gene: TRBJ2-5
V gene: TRBV27
clone size: NA
D gene: NA
CDR3 DNA: TGTGCCAGCAGTTCGGGACCGTACCAAGAGACCCAGTACTTC
CDR3 protein: CASSSGPYQETQYF

J gene: TRBJ2-1
V gene: TRBV9
clone size: NA
D gene: NA
CDR3 DNA: TGTGCCAGCAGCGTAGTAGACGACTCCTACAATGAGCAGTTCTTC
CDR3 protein: CASSVVDDSYNEQFF

J gene: TRBJ2-1
V gene: TRBV11-2
clone size: once
D gene: NA
CDR3 DNA: TGTGCCAGCAGCTTGACAGGGAGGTCCTACAATGAGCAGTTCTTC
CDR3 protein: CASSLTGRSYNEQFF

J gene: TRBJ2-1
V gene: TRBV20-1
clone size: NA
D gene: NA
CDR3 DNA: TGCAGTGCTAGTATAACTAGAAAGGGTGAGCAGTTCTTC
CDR3 protein: CSASITRKGEQFF

J gene: TRBJ2-1
V gene: TRBV24-1
clone size: NA
D gene: NA
CDR3 DNA: TGTGCCACCAGTGATTTCTATTCATACAATGAGCAGTTCTTC
CDR3 protein: CATSDFYSYNEQFF

J gene: TRBJ2-1
V gene: TRBV6-2/TRBV6-3
clone size: NA
D gene: TRBD2
CDR3 DNA: TGTGCCAGCAGTCAGACTAGCGGCACTCAGCCCCGCGAGCAGTTCTTC
CDR3 protein: CASSQTSGTQPREQFF

J gene: TRBJ2-7
V gene: TRBV5-4
clone size: NA
D gene: NA
CDR3 DNA: TGTGCCAGCAGCTTCCCGGGACAACCCTTTAAGCAGTACTTC
CDR3 protein: CASSFPGQPFKQYF

J gene: TRBJ1-4
V gene: TRBV29-1
clone size: NA
D gene: NA
CDR3 DNA: TGCAGCGTCCCGGTGGGACCGGCTAATGAAAAACTGTTTTTT
CDR3 protein: CSVPVGPANEKLFF

J gene: TRBJ2-3
V gene: TRBV6-6
clone size: NA
D gene: NA
CDR3 DNA: TGTGCCAGCCAACAACCCGGAACAGATACGCAGTATTTT
CDR3 protein: CASQQPGTDTQYF

J gene: TRBJ1-4
V gene: TRBV9
clone size: NA
D gene: NA
CDR3 DNA: TGTGCCAGCAGCGTACAGGGAGGTAATGAAAAACTGTTTTTT
CDR3 protein: CASSVQGGNEKLFF

J gene: TRBJ2-1
V gene: TRBV19
clone size: NA
D gene: NA
CDR3 DNA: TGTGCCAGTAGTATAGAGTTGGGGCCCCTGAGCTCCTACAATGAGCAGTTCTTC
CDR3 protein: CASSIELGPLSSYNEQFF

J gene: TRBJ1-2
V gene: TRBV29-1
clone size: NA
D gene: NA
CDR3 DNA: TGCAGCGTTGTTGAGGTCGACTATGGCTACACCTTC
CDR3 protein: CSVVEVDYGYTF

J gene: TRBJ2-5
V gene: TRBV9
clone size: NA
D gene: NA
CDR3 DNA: TGTGCCAGCAGCGTGGGACTTCAAGAGACCCAGTACTTC
CDR3 protein: CASSVGLQETQYF

J gene: TRBJ2-2
V gene: TRBV2
clone size: NA
D gene: TRBD2
CDR3 DNA: TGTGCCAGCAGTCGACTAGCGGGAGGACGTGGCGGGGAGCTGTTTTTT
CDR3 protein: CASSRLAGGRGGELFF

J gene: TRBJ1-5
V gene: TRBV5-1
clone size: NA
D gene: NA
CDR3 DNA: TGCGCCAGCAGCTTGGCTGGGACTGGCAATCAGCCCCAGCATTTT
CDR3 protein: CASSLAGTGNQPQHF

J gene: TRBJ1-2
V gene: TRBV19
clone size: NA
D gene: NA
CDR3 DNA: TGTGCCAGTAGTAGGGAGACAGGTGACAACTATGGCTACACCTTC
CDR3 protein: CASSRETGDNYGYTF

J gene: TRBJ2-7
V gene: TRBV7-6
clone size: NA
D gene: TRBD1
CDR3 DNA: TGTGCCAGCAGCTTAGAAGGGGGCAGTTCCTACGAGCAGTACTTC
CDR3 protein: CASSLEGGSSYEQYF

J gene: TRBJ2-6
V gene: TRBV19
clone size: NA
D gene: NA
CDR3 DNA: TGTGCCAGTAGTAGGCGACTGCCCTCTGGGGCCAACGTCCTGACTTTC
CDR3 protein: CASSRRLPSGANVLTF

J gene: TRBJ1-3
V gene: TRBV15
clone size: once
D gene: NA
CDR3 DNA: TGTGCCACCAGCAGGGCAGCTTCTGGAAACACCATATATTTT
CDR3 protein: CATSRAASGNTIYF

J gene: TRBJ1-3
V gene: TRBV10-2
clone size: NA
D gene: NA
CDR3 DNA: TGCGCCAGCAGTGAACACAGGTCCGGAAACACCATATATTTT
CDR3 protein: CASSEHRSGNTIYF

J gene: TRBJ1-1
V gene: TRBV5-1
clone size: NA
D gene: NA
CDR3 DNA: TGCGCCAGCAGCGGGGGCATGATTAACAGCACTGAAGCTTTCTTT
CDR3 protein: CASSGGMINSTEAFF

J gene: TRBJ1-2
V gene: TRBV6-1
clone size: once
D gene: NA
CDR3 DNA: TGTGCCAGCAGTGACCCCTCGAGGGCCTCCTACTATGGCTACACCTTC
CDR3 protein: CASSDPSRASYYGYTF

J gene: TRBJ2-3
V gene: TRBV29-1
clone size: once
D gene: TRBD2
CDR3 DNA: TGCAGCGCGGTAGCGGGGACCTCTGGCACAGATACGCAGTATTTT
CDR3 protein: CSAVAGTSGTDTQYF

J gene: TRBJ1-2
V gene: TRBV29-1
clone size: NA
D gene: NA
CDR3 DNA: TGCAGCGTGCCCGGGAGACCCAACTATGGCTACACCTTC
CDR3 protein: CSVPGRPNYGYTF

J gene: TRBJ1-1
V gene: TRBV6-5
clone size: NA
D gene: TRBD1
CDR3 DNA: TGTGCCAGCACGCGTACAGGGGGAACTGAAGCTTTCTTT
CDR3 protein: CASTRTGGTEAFF

J gene: TRBJ2-4
V gene: TRBV4-1
clone size: once
D gene: NA
CDR3 DNA: TGCGCCAGCAGCCATCCCGGACAAAGCAGCTTAGCCAAAAACATTCAGTACTTC
CDR3 protein: CASSHPGQSSLAKNIQYF

J gene: TRBJ2-2
V gene: TRBV11-2
clone size: NA
D gene: NA
CDR3 DNA: TGTGCCAGCAGCTTAGATTTCACCGGGGAGCTGTTTTTT
CDR3 protein: CASSLDFTGELFF

J gene: TRBJ2-3
V gene: TRBV27
clone size: NA
D gene: NA
CDR3 DNA: TGTGCCAGCAGTCCCGGGGGATTCACAGATACGCAGTATTTT
CDR3 protein: CASSPGGFTDTQYF

J gene: TRBJ1-3
V gene: TRBV21-1
clone size: NA
D gene: NA
CDR3 DNA: TGTGCCAGCAGCCCTAGAGACCGCGGAAACACCATATATTTT
CDR3 protein: CASSPRDRGNTIYF

J gene: TRBJ2-2
V gene: TRBV18
clone size: NA
D gene: NA
CDR3 DNA: TGTGCCAGCTCACCCCGGGCAGGCCACAGCGGGGAGCTGTTTTTT
CDR3 protein: CASSPRAGHSGELFF

J gene: TRBJ1-5
V gene: TRBV6-5
clone size: NA
D gene: NA
CDR3 DNA: TGTGCCAGCAGTTACTCGGGGTCGACGCCCCAGCATTTT
CDR3 protein: CASSYSGSTPQHF

J gene: TRBJ1-2
V gene: TRBV7-9
clone size: once
D gene: NA
CDR3 DNA: TGTGCCAGCAGCTCAGAGCATAACTATGGCTACACCTTC
CDR3 protein: CASSSEHNYGYTF

J gene: TRBJ2-2
V gene: TRBV27
clone size: NA
D gene: TRBD1
CDR3 DNA: TGTGCCAGCAGTTTGACAGGGGTGAACACCGGGGAGCTGTTTTTT
CDR3 protein: CASSLTGVNTGELFF

J gene: TRBJ2-6
V gene: TRBV21-1
clone size: NA
D gene: NA
CDR3 DNA: TGTGCCAGCACAGGGACAGGATTCAACTCTGGGGCCAACGTCCTGACTTTC
CDR3 protein: CASTGTGFNSGANVLTF

J gene: TRBJ2-2
V gene: TRBV9
clone size: NA
D gene: NA
CDR3 DNA: TGTGCCAGCAGCGTAAACGCGGGGACGGGACAGACGAACACCGGGGAGCTGTTTTTT
CDR3 protein: CASSVNAGTGQTNTGELFF

J gene: TRBJ2-2
V gene: TRBV7-3
clone size: NA
D gene: NA
CDR3 DNA: TGTGCCAGCAGCCCAGGGACGGCCAGAGGGGAGCTGTTTTTT
CDR3 protein: CASSPGTARGELFF